Below, 29 T cell receptor beta chains from the same sample are listed, as sequenced in a study of tumor-infiltrating lymphocytes in primary liver carcinoma (dated by TCRdb to about 2017). Sequenced using an Illumina HiSeq 2500. A constant-region primer and ProtoScript II reverse transcriptase were used to reverse-transcribe TCRbeta-specific cDNA from approximately 450 ng total RNA. Construction of the TCRbeta libraries relied on three nested rounds of multiplex PCR, following a slightly modified ARM-PCR procedure. The first two PCR rounds used multiplex TRBV1-TRBV30 forward primers with a Cbeta reverse primer, each for roughly 11 cycles. TCRdb trimmed the raw reads at Q25, called clones with MiXCR and kept productive beta chains. CDR3 protein duplicates are merged, each entry listing the most common genes and DNA. The sample table lists about 180,000 distinct CDR3 sequences, over 45% of them with a count of one. 72% of the sample belongs to the ten largest clones.

Blood RNA was extracted from unsorted whole blood using TRIzol reagent, and germline DNA was obtained with the DNeasy Blood & Tissue kit. The sequenced material came from peripheral blood. These receptors were taken from a middle-aged man with primary liver carcinoma and hepatitis B virus infection.

As to this clonotype: The junction departs from the called germline gene at one end, perhaps through a read error. The genes are TRBV11-2 and TRBJ2-5, with TRBD2 as a possible D gene (7 bases). Germline assignment: CDR1 SGHAT and CDR2 FQNNGV. The length of the CDR3 is 13 residues. The CDR3 coding sequence is TGTACCAGCAGCCCGGGGGCGGGAGAGACCCAGAACTTC. The encoded protein is CTSSPGAGETQNF.

Comments on this clonotype: At one boundary the junction diverges from the germline segment, which might be a read error. V and J are TRBV4-1 and TRBJ1-5; D gene ambiguous. Per the germline V gene, CDR1 is MGHRA and CDR2 is YSYEKL. CDR3 length equals 14 residues. DNA of the CDR3: TGCGCCAGCAGCCACGAGGGAGCTCATCAGACCCAGCATTTT. Residues: CASSHEGAHQTQHF.

The J gene is TRBJ1-3, the V gene TRBV6-5; perhaps TRBD1 as D (6 bases). Trimming took 0 bases from V and 0 from J, leaving 18 bases between them. CDR1 is MNHEY, CDR2 SVGAGI, per germline. The CDR3 has 19 residues. The CDR3 coding sequence is TGTGCCAGCAGTTACTCGGTTATAGGGTTGGGACACTCTGGAAACACCATATATTTT. Its translation: CASSYSVIGLGHSGNTIYF.

Points on this clonotype: It may be a read error: a sequence one base away is much more abundant. V is TRBV4-2 and J is TRBJ2-7; D is possibly TRBD2 (5 bases). V was shortened by 0 bases and J by 7 bases, with 10 bases between the two germline ends. Germline assignment: CDR1 LGHNA and CDR2 YNFKEQ. The CDR3 runs to 13 residues. The CDR3 nucleotides read TGTGCCAGCAGCCAAGAGCCCAGAGGGGAGCAGTACTTC. Translating it yields CASSQEPRGEQYF.

Note on this clonotype: A read error may account for a junction end that differs from germline. The chain is built from TRBV6-6 and TRBJ2-3; possible D gene TRBD1, 6 bases. Looked up from germline, CDR1 is MNHNY and CDR2 is SVGAGI (reference sequence). The CDR3 has 15 residues. CDR3 sequence: CASRRGDTATDTRYF. The CDR3 DNA reads TGTGCCAGCAGGAGAGGGGACACCGCCACAGATACGCGGTATTTC.

Details on this clonotype: No conserved phenylalanine or tryptophan is present at the end of the CDR3, so a read error is the likely explanation. The CDR3 DNA sequence: TGTGCTAGTGGTTTGGGACAGCGTGAAGCTTTCCTT. This gives the protein CASGLGQREAFL. The chain has TRBV12-5 and TRBJ1-1, with a weak D call TRBD1 (5 bases). The CDR3 contains 12 residues. Germline-derived CDR1 and CDR2 are LGHNT and FRNRAP. With 1 base removed from V and 7 bases from J, the gap between germline ends came to 7 bases.

This clonotype has just a few counts. This sequence joins TRBV4-2 and TRBJ2-5; 8 bases match TRBD2. The CDR3 runs 15 residues. V was clipped by 1 base and J by 4 bases; unmatched bases: 5. The V gene's germline CDR1 is LGHNA and CDR2 YNFKEQ. This chain's CDR3 is CASSQGKAGGETQYF. In DNA form, the CDR3 reads TGTGCCAGCAGCCAAGGGAAGGCGGGAGGAGAGACCCAGTACTTC.

This sequence joins TRBV5-6 and TRBJ2-3; no clear D. The length of the CDR3 is 15 residues. V shed 4 bases and J shed 3 bases, with 15 bases lying between them. Per the germline V gene, CDR1 is SGHDT and CDR2 is YYEEEE. This chain's CDR3 is CASSPVGSATDTQYF. CDR3 bases: TGTGCCAGCAGCCCGGTCGGCAGCGCAACAGATACGCAGTATTTT.

This clonotype was seen a single time. This chain links TRBV5-4 with TRBJ2-5; D might be TRBD2 (6 bases). The CDR3 spans 14 residues. In germline, CDR1 is SGHNT, CDR2 YYREEE (reference sequence). Trimming removed 0 bases from V and 2 bases from J, with 8 bases in between. The CDR3: CASSLVAEQETQYF. DNA of the CDR3: TGTGCCAGCAGCTTGGTAGCGGAACAAGAGACCCAGTACTTC.

This clonotype was recorded once. The J gene is TRBJ2-1, the V gene TRBV11-2; weak D call: TRBD2 (6 bases). V was clipped by 2 bases and J by 1 base, with 12 bases between them. CDR1 and CDR2 (germline): SGHAT, FQNNGV. The CDR3 sequence is 16 residues long. CDR3 nucleotide sequence: TGTGCCAGCAGCTTAAAGGCGGGAAGGTCCTACAATGAGCAGTTCTTC. As protein: CASSLKAGRSYNEQFF. The variable domain in full, with the rest retrieved from reference TRBV11-2 and TRBJ2-1, is EAGVAQSPRYKIIEKRQSVAFWCNPISGHATLYWYQQILGQGPKLLIQFQNNGVVDDSQLPKDRFSAERLKGVDSTLKIQPAKLEDSAVYLCASSLKAGRSYNEQFFGPGTRLTVL.

On this clonotype itself: Since a much larger clone is just one base distant, this may be a read error. V is TRBV12-3 or TRBV12-4 and J is TRBJ1-2, with D maybe TRBD1 (6 bases). The CDR3 is 13 residues long. The CDR3 spells CASSLRGLDGHTF. The CDR3 DNA reads as TGTGCCAGCAGTCTCAGGGGATTGGATGGCCACACCTTC.

This clonotype has only one observation. One end of the junction fails to match germline, which may point to a read error. The rearrangement joins TRBV11-3 to TRBJ2-1; 8 bases fit TRBD2. CDR3 length: 15 residues. Germline assignment: CDR1 SGHNT and CDR2 YENEEA. The CDR3 nucleotides are TGCGCCAGCAGATTAGCGGGGAGGGTCGGCAATGAGCAGTTCTTC. This gives the protein CASRLAGRVGNEQFF.

As concerns this clonotype: This likely comes from a read error, as the CDR3 has no conserved phenylalanine or tryptophan at its end. The chain combines TRBV29-1 with TRBJ2-5, with D perhaps assigned TRBD1 or TRBD2 (5 bases each). With 6 bases removed from V and 4 bases from J, the gap between germline ends came to 15 bases. CDR3 length equals 13 residues. The germline CDR1 and CDR2 sequences are SQVTM and ANQGSEA. CDR3 region: CSVRSPGGETQYS. CDR3 sequence (DNA): TGCAGCGTCCGCTCCCCTGGGGGAGAGACCCAGTACTCC.

The gene calls are TRBV10-3 and TRBJ2-7; TRBD2 agrees at 10 bases. The CDR3 is 15 amino acids. V shed 3 bases, J shed 3 bases, and the junction held 5 bases outside the gene matches. From germline, CDR1 is ENHRY and CDR2 SYGVKD. The CDR3 here is CAISESSGSVYEQYF. DNA for the CDR3: TGTGCCATCAGTGAATCTAGCGGGAGTGTCTACGAGCAGTACTTC.

About this clonotype itself: A read error is possible here, since a much larger clone lies one base away. The gene calls are TRBV6-6 and TRBJ1-2; D unresolved. Trimming removed 6 bases at V and 8 bases at J, with 13 bases between. Germline values: CDR1 MNHNY, CDR2 SVGAGI (reference sequence). This CDR3 is built from 12 residues. CDR3 nucleotide sequence: TGTGCCAGCAGCAGCCGGGCGGCCGGCTACACCTTC. Translated, it gives CASSSRAAGYTF.

This clonotype was seen many times. The chain carries TRBV29-1 and TRBJ2-5, with 7 bases fitting TRBD1. V dropped 3 bases and J dropped 2; count of bases not matched to a gene: 0. The CDR3 contains 12 residues. Germline V CDR1 and CDR2: SQVTM, ANQGSEA. The CDR3: CSVDRGQETQYF. The CDR3 bases are TGCAGCGTTGACAGGGGGCAAGAGACCCAGTACTTC.

The CDR3 coding sequence is TGTGCCAGCGGCGGGACGATCCGGACTCAAACTCGCACAGATACGCAGTATTTT. Translating gives CASGGTIRTQTRTDTQYF. V usage is TRBV5-4 and J usage is TRBJ2-3; D is perhaps TRBD2 (6 bases). Trimming removed 7 bases at V and 1 base at J, with 25 bases between. Germline loops: CDR1 SGHNT, CDR2 YYREEE (reference sequence). CDR3 length: 18 amino acids.

The gene calls are TRBV6-5 and TRBJ2-2; no firm D call. CDR1 and CDR2 from the germline V gene are MNHEY and SVGAGI. With 0 bases removed from V and 7 bases from J, the gap between germline ends came to 18 bases. CDR3 length: 17 residues. This chain's CDR3 is CASSYSAPDAGIGELFF. CDR3 DNA: TGTGCCAGCAGTTACTCGGCTCCAGACGCTGGCATCGGGGAGCTGTTTTTT.

Turning to this clonotype: A read error may produce the germline difference seen at one junction end. The CDR3 sequence: CVISEGEETQYF. The DNA of the CDR3 is TGTGTCATCAGTGAGGGGGAAGAGACCCAGTACTTC. The V and J genes are TRBV10-3 and TRBJ2-5; D is possibly TRBD1 (6 bases). CDR1 is ENHRY, CDR2 SYGVKD, per germline. This CDR3 is built from 12 residues.

On this clonotype: One junction end does not reproduce the germline sequence, and a read error may be involved. This chain joins TRBV28 and TRBJ1-2, with 7 bases lining up with TRBD1. This CDR3 spans 15 amino acids. Germline CDR1 is MDHEN and CDR2 is SYDVKM. The CDR3 region has the DNA TGTACCAGCAGCGAGGGACAGCCCGAAGGATATGGCTACACCTTC. Its protein is CTSSEGQPEGYGYTF.

The chain couples TRBV5-1 to TRBJ1-2, with 8 bases lining up with TRBD1. CDR1 SGHRS and CDR2 YFSETQ come from the germline V gene. The CDR3 runs to 15 residues. V was clipped by 7 bases and J by 4 bases; unmatched bases: 12. The CDR3 DNA follows: TGCGCCAGCCGGGACAGGTTCCGAATTTCCTATGGCTACACCTTC. It translates to CASRDRFRISYGYTF.

This clonotype was counted between two and nine times. The genes are TRBV4-1 and TRBJ1-4, with D perhaps TRBD1 (5 bases). Germline V gives CDR1 MGHRA, CDR2 YSYEKL. The ends were cut back, 2 bases at V and 7 bases at J, with 14 bases in the middle. The CDR3 runs 15 residues. CDR3 nucleotides: TGCGCCAGCAGCCAAAGGGCAGGGTCGGGTGAAAAACTGTTTTTT. Protein: CASSQRAGSGEKLFF.

Only one count was recorded for this clonotype. CDR3 protein: CASSRTGENTEAFF. DNA for the CDR3: TGCGCCAGCAGCCGGACAGGGGAGAACACTGAAGCTTTCTTT. This chain uses TRBV5-1 with TRBJ1-1, with 9 bases matching TRBD1. Germline trimming cut 4 bases from V and 1 base from J; bases unmatched to any gene: 2. The germline CDR1 and CDR2 sequences are SGHRS and YFSETQ. This CDR3 is 14 amino acids long.

A word on this clonotype: The germline gene is not matched at one end of the junction; a read error may be the cause. The rearrangement uses TRBV5-1 and TRBJ1-1; maybe TRBD1 (5 bases). This CDR3 is built from 13 residues. CDR1 is SGHRS and CDR2 is YFSETQ in the germline V gene. CDR3 protein: CASSWDGETEAFF. The CDR3 coding sequence is TGCGCCAGCAGCTGGGACGGCGAGACTGAGGCTTTCTTT.

This clonotype has more than one count but fewer than ten. V gene TRBV12-3 or TRBV12-4 combines with J gene TRBJ2-2, with TRBD1 identical over 9 bases. V was clipped by 5 bases and J by 4 bases; unmatched bases: 5. The CDR3 sequence is 15 residues long. The CDR3 region has the DNA TGTGCCAGCAGTCACAGGGGACAGGGCACCGGGGAGCTGTTTTTT. Its translation is CASSHRGQGTGELFF.

The rearrangement links TRBV30 to TRBJ2-1; D not resolved. CDR1 and CDR2 from the germline V gene are GTSNPN and SVGIG (reference sequence). V was trimmed by 1 base and J by 4 bases, leaving 8 bases between them. The CDR3 has 13 residues. The CDR3 protein is CAWSGIGYNEQFF. DNA of the CDR3: TGTGCCTGGAGTGGGATCGGATACAATGAGCAGTTCTTC.

Regarding this clonotype: The CDR3 does not end in the conserved phenylalanine or tryptophan, so this is likely a read error. The rearrangement links TRBV5-1 to TRBJ2-7; perhaps TRBD1 as D (5 bases). The CDR3 consists of 16 residues. Deletions cut 0 bases from V and 2 bases from J, with 15 bases between. CDR1 and CDR2 from the germline V gene are SGHRS and YFSETQ. CDR3 in amino acids: CASSLAGLDATYEQYL. As DNA, the CDR3 is TGCGCCAGCAGCTTGGCAGGGCTGGACGCCACCTACGAGCAGTACCTC.

This sequence joins TRBV4-1 and TRBJ2-6; D remains ambiguous. The CDR3 loop spans 14 amino acids. Trimming stripped 5 bases from V and 1 base from J, with 6 bases between. The germline V gene has CDR1 MGHRA and CDR2 YSYEKL. The CDR3 bases are TGCGCCAGCAGCTTCGAATCTGGGGCCAACGTCCTGACTTTC. Translated, it gives CASSFESGANVLTF.

The gene calls are TRBV6-6 and TRBJ2-7; a possible D gene is TRBD1 (6 bases). V lost 4 bases and J lost 4, with 14 bases in between. Looked up from germline, CDR1 is MNHNY and CDR2 is SVGAGI (reference sequence). This CDR3 spans 14 amino acids. Here the CDR3 reads CASSLGHPPYEQYF. CDR3 DNA sequence: TGTGCCAGCAGTTTGGGACATCCGCCGTACGAGCAGTACTTC.